These 7 T cell receptor beta chains came from one sample sequenced in a study of identical twins. TCRdb itself ran the 5' RACE reads through MiXCR, one entry per CDR3 protein. The sample has around 530,000 distinct CDR3 sequences, approximately 16% seen once. These records were also assigned to another study, of yellow fever vaccine responses in identical twins.

The sequenced sample was CD4+ T cells sorted from blood. The receptor set was obtained from a woman aged 18-29 years in good health.

This clonotype was recorded many times. This rearrangement joins TRBV7-9 to TRBJ1-1; a possible D gene is TRBD1 (6 bases). There are 15 residues in the CDR3. V lost 0 bases and J lost 10, with 18 bases in between. Germline CDR1 SEHNR, CDR2 FQNEAQ (reference sequence). The CDR3: CASSLAGPGTSVAFF. The CDR3 bases are TGTGCCAGCAGCTTAGCAGGTCCCGGGACAAGCGTAGCTTTCTTT.

The J gene is TRBJ2-3, the V gene TRBV29-1; D might be TRBD2 (6 bases). CDR3 length equals 14 residues. CDR1 is SQVTM and CDR2 is ANQGSEA in the germline V gene. The germline V and J ends were trimmed by 4 bases and 1 base, with 12 bases remaining between them. CDR3 coding DNA: TGCAGCGTTGCCACCGGGACTGGCACAGATACGCAGTATTTT. It specifies CSVATGTGTDTQYF.

The V and J genes are TRBV4-1 and TRBJ2-3; 9 nucleotides agree with TRBD2. V lost 4 bases to trimming and J lost 0 bases; unmatched junction nucleotides: 8. CDR1 MGHRA and CDR2 YSYEKL come from the germline V gene. The CDR3 consists of 17 residues. CDR3 amino acids: CASSRTVAGASTDTQYF. Written as DNA, the CDR3 is TGCGCCAGCAGCCGCACCGTAGCGGGGGCTAGCACAGATACGCAGTATTTT.

V usage is TRBV4-1 and J usage is TRBJ2-1; 13 bases map to TRBD2. Germline assignment: CDR1 MGHRA and CDR2 YSYEKL. CDR3 length equals 18 residues. The J segment lost 4 bases and the V segment lost 2 bases, leaving 8 bases of the junction unmatched. The CDR3: CASSQNPGLAGTYNEQFF. As DNA, the CDR3 is TGCGCCAGCAGCCAAAACCCGGGACTAGCGGGAACGTACAATGAGCAGTTCTTC.

This clonotype was seen only a few times. The CDR3 nucleotides are TGCAGTACGGTTAAGGCAAACTCCTACGAGCAGTACGTC. Translation: CSTVKANSYEQYV. V gene TRBV20-1 combines with J gene TRBJ2-7; D remains unclear. The CDR3 consists of 13 residues. The germline V gene encodes CDR1 DFQATT and CDR2 SNEGSKA (reference sequence). V was clipped by 8 bases and J by 0 bases, with 14 bases between them.

The chain links TRBV12-3 or TRBV12-4 to TRBJ2-7; D might be TRBD1 (6 bases). This CDR3 spans 13 amino acids. V was trimmed by 5 bases and J by 7 bases, leaving 15 bases between them. The CDR3 reads CASSTGTSWEQYF. DNA of the CDR3: TGTGCCAGCAGTACCGGGACATCGTGGGAGCAGTACTTC.

The J gene is TRBJ2-2, the V gene TRBV7-8; D not resolved. V was clipped by 4 bases and J by 7 bases, with 4 bases between them. CDR3 length equals 11 residues. The germline V gene encodes CDR1 SGHVS and CDR2 FQNEAQ. CDR3 loop: CASSWVGELFF. CDR3 in DNA: TGTGCCAGCAGCTGGGTCGGGGAGCTGTTTTTT.